The TCR beta chain described here comes from a study of blood T cell repertoires in COVID-19. The overall study: COVID-19 samples collected from the United States, Italy and Spain covered acute and convalescent phases.

The CDR3 loop spans 15 amino acids. Germline V lookup: CDR1 LGHNA, CDR2 YSLEER. V was cut by 0 bases and J by 0 bases, with 6 bases left in between. TCRdb's table, derived via immunoSEQ multiplex PCR, lists solely in-frame clones and lacks some. The table includes around 42,000 clones, around four fifths detected once. The TCR originated in an elderly man with active or convalescent COVID-19. The V call is TRBV4-3, the J call TRBJ2-1; D gene unclear. Material for sequencing was peripheral blood. CDR3: CASSQDDSSYNEQFF. Here the CDR3 DNA reads TGCGCCAGCAGCCAAGACGATAGCTCCTACAATGAGCAGTTCTTC.